The present TCR beta chain was sequenced within a study of cytomegalovirus exposure and HLA in healthy donors. Overall study findings and caveats: A later analysis found most CMV-associated TCR beta chains apparently HLA-restricted. Within an earlier analysis, most TCR beta V segments proved productive either about 90% or about 30% of the time.

Both 60 Vbeta primers and 13 Jbeta primers went into the PCR. The assay was immunoSEQ multiplex PCR, and TCRdb's table has in-frame clones only and misses some. The sample records roughly 240,000 clones, 85% being singletons. Germline V gives CDR1 SGHAT, CDR2 FQNNGV. The CDR3 contains 14 residues. The ends were cut back, 5 bases at V and 7 bases at J, with 12 bases in the middle. This clone was detected only once. What it recognizes is unknown. The rearrangement joins TRBV11-2 to TRBJ1-6; D gene uncertain. Sequencing used PBMCs. The clonotype was recovered from a girl aged 2-10 years in good health and CMV-seronegative. CDR3 sequence (DNA): TGTGCCAGCAGCCCATCGGGGTGGAATTCACCCCTCCACTTT. It translates to CASSPSGWNSPLHF.